The 10 T cell receptor beta chains below come from one sample, sequenced in a study of technical replicates of blood from a few donors. TCRdb keeps only in-frame clones here, not all; method: immunoSEQ multiplex PCR. In the table there are 55,000 to 65,000 clones, roughly 90% of which are singletons. Material: PBMCs. The receptor source for this set is a human donor in good health. Some clones in this sample may be carry-over from other donors' samples.

The chain couples TRBV7-6 to TRBJ2-2; TRBD2 agrees at 7 bases. CDR1 SGHVS and CDR2 FNYEAQ come from the germline V gene. The CDR3 length is 14 residues. The trim removed 4 bases at V and 4 bases at J, leaving 3 bases unmatched. Written as DNA, the CDR3 is TGTGCCAGCAGCTCAGCGGGGCGCACCGGGGAGCTGTTTTTT. This gives the protein CASSSAGRTGELFF.

This rearrangement joins TRBV7-6 to TRBJ1-6; D is perhaps TRBD1 (5 bases). CDR3 length equals 13 residues. The ends were cut back, 1 base at V and 15 bases at J, with 13 bases in the middle. Germline V gene sequence: CDR1 SGHVS, CDR2 FNYEAQ. The CDR3 loop is CASSLGQGDRLHF. CDR3 sequence (DNA): TGTGCCAGCAGCTTAGGGCAGGGCGACCGCCTCCACTTT.

The chain employs TRBV4-3 and TRBJ1-6; 9 nucleotides align to TRBD1. In germline, CDR1 is LGHNA, CDR2 YSLEER. The CDR3 is 18 residues long. After removal of 0 bases from V and 10 bases from J, the junction contained 13 bases not matched to a gene. DNA for the CDR3: TGCGCCAGCAGCCAAGAGGTTGGACAGGGGACCAGTTTGTCACCCCTCCACTTT. This codes for CASSQEVGQGTSLSPLHF.

The chain has TRBV6-1 and TRBJ2-7, with TRBD1 identical over 7 bases. Unmatched junction bases numbered 2, after V lost 1 base and J lost 2 bases. Per the germline V gene, CDR1 is MNHNS and CDR2 is SASEGT. This CDR3 is built from 14 residues. The CDR3 sequence is CASSEGQGAYEQYF. Here the CDR3 DNA reads TGTGCCAGCAGTGAAGGGCAGGGGGCCTACGAGCAGTACTTC.

The CDR3 DNA is TGCGCCAGCAGCTTGGTGGGAGTAGGGGAGACCCAGTACTTC. Its translation: CASSLVGVGETQYF. The V call is TRBV5-1, the J call TRBJ2-5; possibly TRBD2 for D (5 bases). In germline, CDR1 is SGHRS, CDR2 YFSETQ. There are 14 residues in the CDR3. Between the trimmed V and J ends, which lost 0 bases and 5 bases, there was a span of 11 bases.

The CDR3 nucleotides read TGCGCCAGCAGCCACCGACCGGGGGAAGAGACCCAGTACTTC. Protein sequence: CASSHRPGEETQYF. The chain links TRBV5-1 to TRBJ2-5, with D perhaps matching TRBD2 (6 bases). Germline CDR1 SGHRS, CDR2 YFSETQ. The CDR3 extends over 14 amino acids. Trimming removed 4 bases from V and 3 bases from J, with 13 bases in between.

Note on this clone: This CDR3 is also generated by other DNA sequences in the sample. The chain recombines TRBV2 with TRBJ1-5; tentatively, D is TRBD1 (5 bases). The CDR3 is 13 residues long. From germline, CDR1 is SNHLY and CDR2 FYNNEI. The V end lost 4 bases, the J end lost 6 bases, and 10 bases lay between the germline ends. In nucleotides, the CDR3 is TGTGCCAGCAGTGGGCAGGGAGGTCAGCCCCAGCATTTT. This gives the protein CASSGQGGQPQHF.

J is TRBJ2-1 and V is TRBV27, with D perhaps matching TRBD2 (5 bases). Looked up from germline, CDR1 is MNHEY and CDR2 is SMNVEV (reference sequence). This CDR3 is built from 16 residues. V dropped 2 bases and J dropped 1 base, with 12 bases sitting between them. CDR3 nucleotide sequence: TGTGCCAGCAGTTTACTAGCTAGTGGGTCCTACAATGAGCAGTTCTTC. Its protein product is CASSLLASGSYNEQFF.

This rearrangement joins TRBV28 to TRBJ2-7; 8 nucleotides line up with TRBD2. J lost 3 bases, V lost 6 bases, and 4 bases had no gene match. The CDR3 is 13 residues long. Germline V gives CDR1 MDHEN, CDR2 SYDVKM. The CDR3 loop reads CASRAGGFYEQYF. DNA of the CDR3: TGTGCCAGCAGGGCGGGAGGATTCTACGAGCAGTACTTC.

This clone was observed a single time. The V call is TRBV6-1, the J call TRBJ2-5; TRBD2 might be the D (6 bases). The CDR3 contains 14 residues. Trimming left V 2 bases short and J 5 bases short, with 12 bases between. Germline CDR1 reads MNHNS; CDR2 reads SASEGT. CDR3 sequence reads: CASSESGGGETQYF. Here the CDR3 DNA reads TGTGCCAGCAGTGAATCCGGGGGTGGGGAGACCCAGTACTTC.